This is a list of T cell receptor beta chains from one sample in a study of T cells after yellow fever vaccination. TCRdb analysed the 5' RACE reads with MiXCR anew, one entry per CDR3 protein. The repertoire consists of about 120,000 distinct CDR3 sequences, with roughly 7.2% occurring once and the leading ten covering 2.7%. The sequencing here drew on CD4+ T cells sorted from PBMCs, taken roughly seven weeks after the first yellow fever vaccination. The receptor set was obtained from a man in his late teens or twenties who received the YFV17D yellow fever vaccine. Both conserved end residues are part of each CDR3. The D gene is left open where the match is weak. Expanded clones get a size class; other rows say once, few or many, or leave the size out.

clone_size: many
d_call: NA
v_call: TRBV7-2
cdr3_aa: CASSSVGGRGRSGYTF

clone_size: many
d_call: TRBD1
v_call: TRBV7-8
cdr3_aa: CATTTTGGQQPQHF

clone_size: many
d_call: TRBD1
v_call: TRBV5-1
cdr3_aa: CASSFRLGQGDYEQYF

clone_size: few
d_call: NA
v_call: TRBV9
cdr3_aa: CASSVADTQYF

clone_size: many
d_call: NA
v_call: TRBV5-1
cdr3_aa: CASSLEVLTANEQFF

clone_size: many
d_call: NA
v_call: TRBV20-1
cdr3_aa: CSARDVSGENYGYTF

clone_size: many
d_call: TRBD1
v_call: TRBV5-1
cdr3_aa: CASTPWTGSANEQFF

clone_size: many
d_call: TRBD2
v_call: TRBV5-1
cdr3_aa: CASSAGGTSRYEQYF

clone_size: many
d_call: NA
v_call: TRBV12-3/TRBV12-4
cdr3_aa: CASSLSQNNQPQHF

clone_size: NA
d_call: NA
v_call: TRBV18
cdr3_aa: CASSQDPGSPVAYNEQFF

clone_size: many
d_call: NA
v_call: TRBV5-1
cdr3_aa: CASNPGSTSTDTQYF

clone_size: many
d_call: NA
v_call: TRBV28
cdr3_aa: CASPTPISEAFF

clone_size: many
d_call: TRBD1
v_call: TRBV10-3
cdr3_aa: CAISESDRGSGYEQYF

clone_size: many
d_call: NA
v_call: TRBV4-3
cdr3_aa: CASSQDLREQYNSPLHF

clone_size: many
d_call: NA
v_call: TRBV5-1
cdr3_aa: CASSFRFTDTQYF

clone_size: many
d_call: NA
v_call: TRBV20-1
cdr3_aa: CSARGGLSIQETQYF

clone_size: few
d_call: NA
v_call: TRBV6-5
cdr3_aa: CASSYPSGRANTEAFF

clone_size: many
d_call: NA
v_call: TRBV5-6
cdr3_aa: CASSRRQEGGPQHF

clone_size: NA
d_call: NA
v_call: TRBV7-2
cdr3_aa: CASSQHSADSGNTIYF

clone_size: many
d_call: TRBD1
v_call: TRBV5-6
cdr3_aa: CASTMDSRTGQHPSYEQYF